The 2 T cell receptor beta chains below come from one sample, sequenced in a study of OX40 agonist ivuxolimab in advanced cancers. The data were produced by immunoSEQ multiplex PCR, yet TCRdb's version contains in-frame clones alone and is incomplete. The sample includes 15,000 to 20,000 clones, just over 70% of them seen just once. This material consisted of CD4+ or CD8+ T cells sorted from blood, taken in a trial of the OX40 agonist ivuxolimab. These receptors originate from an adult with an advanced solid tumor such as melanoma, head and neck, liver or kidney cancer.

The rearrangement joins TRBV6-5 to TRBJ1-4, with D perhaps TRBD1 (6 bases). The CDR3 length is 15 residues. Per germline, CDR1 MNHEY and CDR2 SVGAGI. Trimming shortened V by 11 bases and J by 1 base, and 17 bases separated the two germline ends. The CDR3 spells CAGRDKEGTNEKLFF. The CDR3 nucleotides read TGTGCCGGCCGGGACAAAGAAGGAACTAATGAAAAACTGTTTTTT.

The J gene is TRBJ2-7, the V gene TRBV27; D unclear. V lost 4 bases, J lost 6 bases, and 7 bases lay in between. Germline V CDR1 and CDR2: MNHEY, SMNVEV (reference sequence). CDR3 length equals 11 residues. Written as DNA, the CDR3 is TGTGCCAGCAGTTGGGGATCCGAGCAGTACTTC. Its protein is CASSWGSEQYF.